A selection of T cell receptor beta chains follows, all from one sample in a study of T cell responses to AZD1222 COVID-19 vaccine. The repertoire was sequenced with immunoSEQ multiplex PCR; TCRdb's copy has only in-frame clones and lacks some. Seen here are 150,000 to 200,000 clones, around 92% observed once, and the top ten hold 1.3%. The starting material was peripheral blood, obtained 28 days after the second AZD1222 dose. All receptors derive from an adult who received the AZD1222 COVID-19 vaccine. Both conserved end residues are part of each CDR3. A D gene is named only where the DNA matches it firmly. Clone size is shown for a subset of rows, as once, few, many or a class of expanded clone.

d_gene: .
abundance: medium-sized
v_gene: TRBV6-1
j_gene: TRBJ1-3
CDR3aa: CASSESLDSGNTIYF
CDR3nt: TGTGCCAGCAGTGAATCTCTAGACTCTGGAAACACCATATATTTT

d_gene: .
abundance: .
v_gene: TRBV18
j_gene: TRBJ2-7
CDR3aa: CASSLQGPEQYF
CDR3nt: TGTGCCAGCTCACTACAGGGTCCCGAGCAGTACTTC

d_gene: .
abundance: .
v_gene: TRBV11-2
j_gene: TRBJ1-6
CDR3aa: CASSLGTFAAPNSPLHF
CDR3nt: TGTGCCAGCAGCTTAGGGACATTTGCAGCGCCGAATTCACCCCTCCACTTT

d_gene: TRBD1
abundance: .
v_gene: TRBV2
j_gene: TRBJ1-5
CDR3aa: CASSGTGGGRYSNQPQHF
CDR3nt: TGTGCCAGCAGTGGGACAGGGGGCGGGAGGTATAGCAATCAGCCCCAGCATTTT

d_gene: .
abundance: .
v_gene: TRBV19
j_gene: TRBJ1-3
CDR3aa: CASSILSGHRSPGNTIYF
CDR3nt: TGTGCCAGTAGTATATTGTCGGGACACCGTAGCCCTGGAAACACCATATATTTT

d_gene: .
abundance: .
v_gene: TRBV30
j_gene: TRBJ1-4
CDR3aa: CAWSTRDGINEKLFF
CDR3nt: TGTGCCTGGAGTACCAGGGACGGCATTAATGAAAAACTGTTTTTT

d_gene: .
abundance: .
v_gene: TRBV4-1
j_gene: TRBJ1-1
CDR3aa: CASSVGGTLDVGAFF
CDR3nt: TGCGCCAGCAGTGTAGGAGGCACGTTGGACGTTGGGGCTTTCTTT

d_gene: .
abundance: .
v_gene: TRBV27
j_gene: TRBJ1-4
CDR3aa: CASGQYKQGTGEKLFF
CDR3nt: TGTGCCAGCGGACAGTATAAACAGGGAACGGGTGAAAAACTGTTTTTT

d_gene: .
abundance: .
v_gene: TRBV2
j_gene: TRBJ1-2
CDR3aa: CASSDPAYGYTF
CDR3nt: TGTGCCAGCAGTGATCCGGCCTATGGCTACACCTTC

d_gene: TRBD1
abundance: few
v_gene: TRBV7-2
j_gene: TRBJ2-1
CDR3aa: CASSLGAGGSYNEQFF
CDR3nt: TGTGCCAGCAGCTTGGGGGCAGGGGGCTCCTACAATGAGCAGTTCTTC

d_gene: .
abundance: .
v_gene: TRBV11-2
j_gene: TRBJ2-7
CDR3aa: CASSFFGVNSYEQYF
CDR3nt: TGTGCCAGCAGCTTTTTTGGCGTAAACTCCTACGAGCAGTACTTC

d_gene: .
abundance: .
v_gene: TRBV28
j_gene: TRBJ1-5
CDR3aa: CASRGGVLSNQPQHF
CDR3nt: TGTGCCAGCAGGGGGGGGGTCCTTAGCAATCAGCCCCAGCATTTT

d_gene: .
abundance: .
v_gene: TRBV19
j_gene: TRBJ1-4
CDR3aa: CASSIVSTGEKLFF
CDR3nt: TGTGCCAGTAGTATCGTATCCACGGGAGAAAAACTGTTTTTT

d_gene: .
abundance: .
v_gene: TRBV6-6
j_gene: TRBJ1-1
CDR3aa: CASSDKSLEAFF
CDR3nt: TGTGCCAGCAGTGATAAAAGTCTAGAAGCTTTCTTT

d_gene: .
abundance: .
v_gene: TRBV20-1
j_gene: TRBJ2-5
CDR3aa: CSARQETQYF
CDR3nt: TGCAGTGCCAGACAAGAGACCCAGTACTTC

d_gene: TRBD2
abundance: .
v_gene: TRBV30
j_gene: TRBJ2-3
CDR3aa: CAWSDLRRGVGDTQYF
CDR3nt: TGTGCCTGGAGTGATCTGAGGCGGGGGGTCGGAGATACGCAGTATTTT

d_gene: .
abundance: .
v_gene: TRBV7-9
j_gene: TRBJ2-7
CDR3aa: CASSLVGQGPYEQYF
CDR3nt: TGTGCCAGCAGCTTAGTCGGCCAGGGACCATACGAGCAGTACTTC

d_gene: .
abundance: .
v_gene: TRBV20-1
j_gene: TRBJ1-1
CDR3aa: CSASSGNTEAFF
CDR3nt: TGCAGTGCTAGTTCCGGGAACACTGAAGCTTTCTTT

d_gene: .
abundance: .
v_gene: TRBV18
j_gene: TRBJ2-3
CDR3aa: CASSPSRLQEGTDTQYF
CDR3nt: TGTGCCAGCTCACCATCTAGACTACAAGAAGGCACAGATACGCAGTATTTT

d_gene: .
abundance: .
v_gene: TRBV10-3
j_gene: TRBJ1-3
CDR3aa: CATFGNTIYF
CDR3nt: TGTGCCACTTTTGGAAACACCATATATTTT

d_gene: .
abundance: .
v_gene: TRBV5-1
j_gene: TRBJ2-1
CDR3aa: CASRGGSGYNEQFF
CDR3nt: TGCGCCAGCAGAGGTGGGAGCGGCTACAATGAGCAGTTCTTC

d_gene: .
abundance: .
v_gene: TRBV4-2
j_gene: TRBJ2-7
CDR3aa: CASSPDMGEQYF
CDR3nt: TGTGCCAGCAGCCCAGACATGGGGGAGCAGTACTTC

d_gene: TRBD1
abundance: .
v_gene: TRBV28
j_gene: TRBJ2-7
CDR3aa: CASKGGQGNDEQYF
CDR3nt: TGTGCCAGCAAGGGAGGACAGGGGAACGACGAGCAGTACTTC

d_gene: .
abundance: .
v_gene: TRBV11-2
j_gene: TRBJ1-4
CDR3aa: CASSFSRQGREKLFF
CDR3nt: TGTGCCAGCAGCTTTAGTAGGCAGGGGAGGGAAAAACTGTTTTTT

d_gene: TRBD1
abundance: .
v_gene: TRBV30
j_gene: TRBJ1-4
CDR3aa: CAWSAGQASNEKLFF
CDR3nt: TGTGCCTGGAGTGCGGGACAGGCATCTAATGAAAAACTGTTTTTT

d_gene: .
abundance: .
v_gene: TRBV2
j_gene: TRBJ1-5
CDR3aa: CASRHRLGSSNQPQHF
CDR3nt: TGTGCCAGCAGGCACAGGTTAGGCAGTAGCAATCAGCCCCAGCATTTT

d_gene: .
abundance: .
v_gene: TRBV28
j_gene: TRBJ1-1
CDR3aa: CASSFQVSEAFF
CDR3nt: TGTGCCAGCAGTTTCCAGGTTTCTGAAGCTTTCTTT

d_gene: .
abundance: few
v_gene: TRBV4-1
j_gene: TRBJ1-1
CDR3aa: CASSQESPGVWGTEAFF
CDR3nt: TGCGCCAGCAGCCAAGAGTCTCCAGGGGTCTGGGGCACTGAAGCTTTCTTT

d_gene: TRBD1
abundance: .
v_gene: TRBV30
j_gene: TRBJ1-6
CDR3aa: CAWGRGQPNSPLHF
CDR3nt: TGTGCCTGGGGCCGGGGACAGCCTAATTCACCCCTCCACTTT